This T cell receptor (beta chain) was captured in a study of identical twins. The CDR3 totals 13 residues. V was clipped by 4 bases and J by 3 bases, with 9 bases between them. MiXCR was run by TCRdb on the 5' RACE reads, yielding one entry per CDR3 protein. The sample lists 470,000 or so distinct CDR3 sequences, roughly 24% seen once, with over 2.5% in the top ten. The table lists this clonotype with many counts. This sample was shared with a second study, whose subject was T cells expressing NK-cell markers. This second study says: In a few donors, these clonotypes also led the CD3+CD56-NKG2C+ fraction.

The sample comprised CD4+ T cells sorted from blood. This receptor was identified in a woman aged 18-29 years in good health. The genes are TRBV12-3 or TRBV12-4 and TRBJ1-1, with D uncertain. The CDR3 sequence: CASSYREYTEAFF. CDR3 coding DNA: TGTGCCAGCAGTTACCGAGAGTACACTGAAGCTTTCTTT.